This T cell receptor beta chain was sequenced for a study of memory CD4+ T cells and cytomegalovirus serostatus. The method was immunoSEQ multiplex PCR; TCRdb's version includes in-frame clones alone and lacks a portion of them. Seen here are roughly 40,000 clones, about 79% observed once, and the top ten hold 0.95% to 1.2%. Single viable CD3+CD4+CD8-CD45RO+ cells were sorted as the memory CD4+ T cells. Serostatus was set by detecting CMV pp150, pp28, p38, p52 IgG. The germline CDR1 and CDR2 sequences are GTSNPN and SVGIG (reference sequence). V dropped 4 bases and J dropped 6 bases, with 16 bases sitting between them. CDR3 length: 13 amino acids.

The chain combines TRBV30 with TRBJ2-7; D might be TRBD1 (5 bases). The receptor comes from an adult in good health and CMV-seronegative. Sequenced input: memory CD4+ T cells from blood. The CDR3 loop reads CAWNAFTRGEQYF. The CDR3 DNA sequence: TGTGCCTGGAATGCCTTCACAAGGGGCGAGCAGTACTTC.